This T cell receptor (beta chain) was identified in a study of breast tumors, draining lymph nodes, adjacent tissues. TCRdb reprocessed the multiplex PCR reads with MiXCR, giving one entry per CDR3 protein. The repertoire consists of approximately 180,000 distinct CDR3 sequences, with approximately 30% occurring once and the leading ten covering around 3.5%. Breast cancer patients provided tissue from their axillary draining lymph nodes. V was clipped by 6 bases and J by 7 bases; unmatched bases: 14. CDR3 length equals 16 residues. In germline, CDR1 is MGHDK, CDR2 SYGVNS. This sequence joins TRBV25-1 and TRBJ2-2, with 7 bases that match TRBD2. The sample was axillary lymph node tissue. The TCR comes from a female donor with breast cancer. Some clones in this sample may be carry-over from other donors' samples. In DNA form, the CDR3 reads TGTGCCAGCAGCTTGGTTGGTCGCGGGAGCAACGGGGAGCTGTTTTTT. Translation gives CASSLVGRGSNGELFF.